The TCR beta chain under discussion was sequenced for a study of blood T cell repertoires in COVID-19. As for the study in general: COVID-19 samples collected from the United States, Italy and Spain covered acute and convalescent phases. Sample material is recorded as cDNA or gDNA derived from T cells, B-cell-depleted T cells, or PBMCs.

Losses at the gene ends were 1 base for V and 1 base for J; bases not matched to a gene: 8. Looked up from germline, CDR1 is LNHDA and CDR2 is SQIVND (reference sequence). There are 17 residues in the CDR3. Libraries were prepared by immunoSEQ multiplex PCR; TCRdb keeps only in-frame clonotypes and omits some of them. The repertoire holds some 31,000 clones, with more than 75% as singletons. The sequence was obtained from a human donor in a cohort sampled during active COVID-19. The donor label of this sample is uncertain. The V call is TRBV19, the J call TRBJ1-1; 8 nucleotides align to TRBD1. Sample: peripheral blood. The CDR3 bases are TGTGCCAGTAGTATAGGGCGGGACAGGCCCTGGAACACTGAAGCTTTCTTT. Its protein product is CASSIGRDRPWNTEAFF.